Listed below are T cell receptor beta chains from one sample, sequenced in a study of blood T cell repertoires in COVID-19. Using immunoSEQ multiplex PCR, the repertoire was profiled, and TCRdb retains in-frame clones only, with some absent. Found here are about 78,000 clones, roughly nine tenths of them singletons; the top ten hold around 5%. Sequenced sample: peripheral blood. The source of these receptors is a man between 45 and 60 years old with active or convalescent COVID-19. CDR3s include the opening cysteine and the closing phenylalanine or tryptophan. The D gene is left open where the match is weak. Clone size is not always given. Where it is, it says once, few, many or a class for expanded clones.

abundance	len	v_gene	d_gene	j_gene	CDR3aa	CDR3nt
NA	14	TRBV2	NA	TRBJ2-2	CASTREMNTGELFF	TGTGCCAGCACACGGGAGATGAACACCGGGGAGCTGTTTTTT
few	14	TRBV6-5	TRBD1	TRBJ1-2	CASSYGQGRDGYTF	TGTGCCAGCAGCTACGGACAGGGCCGTGATGGCTACACCTTC
NA	16	TRBV6-1	TRBD2	TRBJ2-1	CASSGGVAGDYNEQFF	TGTGCCAGCAGTGGGGGGGTAGCGGGGGACTACAATGAGCAGTTCTTC
NA	15	TRBV5-6	TRBD1	TRBJ2-5	CASSPGQGERQTQYF	TGTGCCAGCAGCCCTGGACAGGGGGAGAGGCAGACCCAGTACTTC
NA	14	TRBV6-5	TRBD2	TRBJ2-3	CASRAGGKTETQYF	TGTGCCAGCAGGGCCGGGGGGAAGACGGAGACGCAGTATTTT
NA	15	TRBV27	TRBD1	TRBJ2-3	CASSSLGQGRDTQYF	TGTGCCAGCAGTTCACTAGGACAGGGTAGGGATACGCAGTATTTT
NA	16	TRBV5-1	TRBD1	TRBJ1-2	CASSLDPPGQAYGYTF	TGCGCCAGCAGCTTGGACCCTCCGGGACAGGCCTATGGCTACACCTTC
NA	13	TRBV7-9	NA	TRBJ1-4	CASSGGLNEKLFF	TGTGCCAGCAGCGGAGGGTTAAATGAAAAACTGTTTTTT
NA	16	TRBV28	NA	TRBJ1-4	CASSFLGGRRNEKLFF	TGTGCCAGCAGTTTTCTTGGAGGGCGTAGGAATGAAAAACTGTTTTTT
NA	16	TRBV5-4	NA	TRBJ2-5	CASSPNSGGAGETQYF	TGTGCCAGCAGCCCCAACTCGGGGGGCGCGGGGGAGACCCAGTACTTC
NA	15	TRBV7-9	TRBD1	TRBJ2-7	CASSRSRGSSYEQYF	TGTGCCAGCAGCCGGTCCAGGGGGAGCTCCTACGAGCAGTACTTC
NA	14	TRBV7-2	NA	TRBJ2-1	CASSLANTDNEQFF	TGTGCCAGCAGCTTAGCTAATACTGACAATGAGCAGTTCTTC
once	13	TRBV28	NA	TRBJ2-1	CASSLASVNEQFF	TGTGCCAGCAGTTTGGCTAGCGTCAATGAGCAGTTCTTC
NA	14	TRBV5-1	TRBD1	TRBJ2-2	CASSSQGAAGELFF	TGCGCCAGCAGCTCACAGGGGGCGGCCGGGGAGCTGTTTTTT
NA	15	TRBV5-1	TRBD2	TRBJ2-3	CASSLSGESTDTQYF	TGCGCCAGCAGCCTTAGCGGGGAGAGCACAGATACGCAGTATTTT
once	14	TRBV19	NA	TRBJ1-2	CASSSPSGNYGYTF	TGTGCCAGTAGTTCCCCCAGCGGCAACTATGGCTACACCTTC
NA	14	TRBV10-1	NA	TRBJ2-3	CASSGAGATDTQYF	TGCGCCAGCAGTGGGGCGGGGGCCACAGATACGCAGTATTTT
NA	15	TRBV10-3	TRBD1	TRBJ1-1	CAISESGTGVTEAFF	TGTGCCATCAGTGAGTCCGGGACAGGGGTTACTGAAGCTTTCTTT
NA	16	TRBV6-4	NA	TRBJ1-6	CASSDSKGGSDSPLHF	TGTGCCAGCAGTGACTCGAAAGGGGGTTCGGATTCACCCCTCCACTTT
NA	15	TRBV7-8	NA	TRBJ1-3	CASSLGSGGGNTIYF	TGTGCCAGCAGCTTAGGGTCGGGAGGTGGAAACACCATATATTTT
NA	15	TRBV3-1/TRBV3-2	NA	TRBJ2-1	CASSQDVASANEQFF	TGTGCCAGCAGCCAAGATGTTGCTAGCGCCAATGAGCAGTTCTTC
NA	15	TRBV6-2/TRBV6-3	TRBD2	TRBJ2-7	CASSPSLTSGYEQYF	TGTGCCAGCAGCCCCTCCTTGACTAGCGGCTACGAGCAGTACTTC
NA	14	TRBV30	TRBD1	TRBJ1-5	CAWSVRQGSQPQHF	TGTGCCTGGAGTGTACGACAGGGAAGTCAGCCCCAGCATTTT
NA	15	TRBV10-3	TRBD2	TRBJ2-3	CATGTSGVSTDTQYF	TGTGCCACAGGGACTAGCGGGGTAAGCACAGATACGCAGTATTTT
NA	13	TRBV19	NA	TRBJ1-1	CASSINRAAEAFF	TGTGCCAGTAGTATTAACAGGGCGGCTGAAGCTTTCTTT
NA	14	TRBV6-2/TRBV6-3	TRBD2	TRBJ2-3	CASSSGGPTDTQYF	TGTGCCAGCAGCAGCGGGGGGCCCACAGATACGCAGTATTTT
NA	15	TRBV2	TRBD1	TRBJ1-6	CASIPGQGGYSPLHF	TGTGCCAGCATACCGGGACAGGGGGGATATTCACCCCTCCACTTT
NA	13	TRBV25-1	NA	TRBJ1-2	CASSDGVGYGYTF	TGTGCCAGCAGTGACGGGGTTGGGTATGGCTACACCTTC
NA	13	TRBV27	NA	TRBJ1-1	CASSPPGGTEAFF	TGTGCCAGCAGTCCGCCCGGGGGCACTGAAGCTTTCTTT
NA	15	TRBV6-5	TRBD1	TRBJ1-2	CASSYSIQGAYGYTF	TGTGCCAGCAGTTACTCAATACAGGGGGCCTATGGCTACACCTTC
NA	15	TRBV7-9	TRBD1	TRBJ2-2	CASSDRDRETGELFF	TGTGCCAGCAGCGACCGGGACAGGGAGACCGGGGAGCTGTTTTTT
NA	18	TRBV23-1	TRBD1	TRBJ1-1	CASSQRTGEPSKNTEAFF	TGCGCCAGCAGTCAACGGACAGGGGAGCCGTCCAAGAACACTGAAGCTTTCTTT
NA	15	TRBV11-2	TRBD2	TRBJ2-1	CASSSSGGALGEQFF	TGTGCCAGCAGCTCTAGCGGGGGGGCGTTGGGTGAGCAGTTCTTC
NA	16	TRBV18	NA	TRBJ1-1	CASSPLGLGSTTEAFF	TGTGCCAGCTCACCGCTGGGACTTGGAAGCACCACTGAAGCTTTCTTT
NA	14	TRBV10-1	NA	TRBJ2-5	CASSESTPEGTQYF	TGCGCCAGCAGTGAGTCTACCCCCGAGGGGACCCAGTACTTC
once	14	TRBV7-2	NA	TRBJ1-2	CASSLGIDNYGYTF	TGTGCCAGCAGCTTAGGTATAGATAACTATGGCTACACCTTC
NA	18	TRBV14	NA	TRBJ1-6	CASSQARHVASYNSPLHF	TGTGCCAGCAGCCAAGCCCGCCACGTGGCTTCCTATAATTCACCCCTCCACTTT
NA	15	TRBV21-1	NA	TRBJ1-2	CASSPEGVSNYGYTF	TGTGCCAGCAGCCCTGAAGGGGTATCTAACTATGGCTACACCTTC
NA	16	TRBV27	TRBD1	TRBJ1-4	CASTTFRTGGNEKLFF	TGTGCCAGCACCACTTTCCGGACAGGGGGCAATGAAAAACTGTTTTTT
NA	15	TRBV24-1	TRBD1	TRBJ1-4	CATSDLAGGVEKLFF	TGTGCCACCAGTGATTTGGCAGGGGGCGTTGAAAAACTGTTTTTT
NA	11	TRBV5-1	NA	TRBJ1-2	CASSLGAGWTF	TGCGCCAGCAGCTTGGGGGCAGGGTGGACCTTC
NA	13	TRBV2	NA	TRBJ1-5	CASTAGGTQPQHF	TGTGCCAGCACAGCCGGGGGGACTCAGCCCCAGCATTTT
NA	14	TRBV5-1	NA	TRBJ2-7	CASSLESTTYEQYF	TGCGCCAGCAGCTTGGAGTCCACTACCTACGAGCAGTACTTC
few	13	TRBV6-1	NA	TRBJ2-7	CASSEYWGEKQYF	TGTGCCAGCAGTGAATATTGGGGAGAGAAGCAGTACTTC